The T cell receptor beta chain under discussion was sequenced for a study of CD8 T cells in ankylosing spondylitis listed by TCRdb under 2017. For the study in its entirety: The study set out to find disease-linked TCR variants by profiling T cell receptor beta repertoires in ankylosing spondylitis patients and healthy donors. Peripheral blood was sampled, and synovial fluid was additionally collected from ankylosing spondylitis patients. In total, the full study cohort was made up of roughly 100 healthy donors and about two dozen ankylosing spondylitis patients.

To note about this clonotype: Its antigen is still unknown. No clone much larger than this one lies a single base away; base qualities are absent.

For sequencing, an Illumina HiSeq 2500 was employed. TCR beta libraries were prepared by quantitative 5'-RACE with molecular barcodes. Per the original workflow: To identify disease-linked TCR variants, a new computational method was used, one built on a probabilistic model of VDJ rearrangement. TCRdb handled the public reads itself, with Q25 trimming in fastp and clone calling in MiXCR, and kept productive beta chains. Every entry covers one CDR3 protein and lists the most common genes and DNA from its rows. The V and J calls shown here were made by TCRdb, not taken from the authors' results. This sample comprises some 340,000 distinct CDR3 sequences, about 14% of them detected only once. The ten largest clones take up about 1% of the sample. Counted from cysteine to phenylalanine, this CDR3 has 12 amino acids. The retained sequence is limited to the CDR3, 36 bases, with the frame set at the first base. The trim is 4 bases for V and 3 bases for J, with a gap of 8 bases between the germline ends. CDR1 SGHRS and CDR2 YFSETQ were looked up in the germline V gene.

Results the study describes overall, beyond this receptor: According to the report, matched synovial fluid samples from ankylosing spondylitis patients were significantly enriched for the disease-linked clones. The disease-linked clones had a CD8+ phenotype and were found at relatively low frequencies in peripheral blood. Blood from ankylosing spondylitis patients appeared to be characterized by a TCR beta motif composed of under 10 highly homologous amino acid variants. Some motif variants had previously been reported in the synovial fluid and blood of reactive arthritis patients, which suggests shared mechanisms of disease initiation.

The rearrangement combines TRBV5-1 with TRBJ2-7, with TRBD1 tentatively as D gene (6 bases match). The sequence derives from a male donor with ankylosing spondylitis or in good health (not recorded which). The sample taken for sequencing was blood, either unsorted or a sorted T cell fraction (not recorded which). The CDR3 is CASSKDSYEQYF. The nucleotide sequence is given as TGCGCCAGCAGCAAGGACAGCTACGAGCAGTACTTC. Outside the CDR3, residues come from the reference TRBV5-1 and TRBJ2-7 proteins, so the full variable domain is: KAGVTQTPRYLIKTRGQQVTLSCSPISGHRSVSWYQQTPGQGLQFLFEYFSETQRNKGNFPGRFSGRQFSNSRSEMNVSTLELGDSALYLCASSKDSYEQYFGPGTRLTVT.